This T cell receptor (beta chain) was identified during a study of T cell responses to AZD1222 COVID-19 vaccine. Clones were read by immunoSEQ multiplex PCR, and TCRdb kept only the in-frame ones, dropping some. Of 25,000 to 30,000 clones listed, roughly 90% are singletons. Trimming cost V 4 bases and J 4 bases; bases outside gene matches: 5. Per the germline V gene, CDR1 is SGHNT and CDR2 is YYREEE (reference sequence). The CDR3 sequence is 15 residues long. The input for sequencing was peripheral blood, taken 28 days after the second AZD1222 dose. This TCR was recovered from an adult who received the AZD1222 COVID-19 vaccine. The chain carries TRBV5-4 and TRBJ1-4; 9 positions agree with TRBD1. The CDR3 DNA reads as TGTGCCAGCAGCCTAAGACAGGGGGGTAATGAAAAACTGTTTTTT. Encoded protein: CASSLRQGGNEKLFF.